This passage covers 17 T cell receptor beta chains from one sample sequenced in a study of technical replicates of blood from a handful of donors. Method: immunoSEQ multiplex PCR; TCRdb's copy keeps in-frame clones and lacks some. The sample has tens of thousands of clones; around 92% are singletons. Source material: T cells isolated from PBMCs. These receptor sequences come from a human donor in good health.

The chain carries TRBV2 and TRBJ1-4; D not certain. CDR1 is SNHLY, CDR2 FYNNEI, per germline. Between the trimmed V and J ends, which lost 0 bases and 9 bases, there was a span of 14 bases. CDR3 length equals 15 residues. The CDR3 coding sequence is TGTGCCAGCAGTGAAGCGCTTCAGACACCGAAAAAACTGTTTTTT. Translating gives CASSEALQTPKKLFF.

This chain joins TRBV5-1 and TRBJ2-6; D possibly corresponds to TRBD1 (6 bases). The length of the CDR3 is 16 residues. The V end was cut by 2 bases, the J end by 2 bases, with 11 bases between. Germline V gene data show CDR1 as SGHRS and CDR2 as YFSETQ. This CDR3 is CASSFETGAGANVLTF. The CDR3 nucleotides are TGCGCCAGCAGCTTTGAGACAGGTGCTGGGGCCAACGTCCTGACTTTC.

The rearrangement links TRBV28 to TRBJ2-1, with 9 nucleotides matching TRBD2. V gave up 6 bases and J gave up 5 bases; unmatched junction bases: 8. The germline CDR1 and CDR2 sequences are MDHEN and SYDVKM. The CDR3 contains 15 residues. The CDR3 here is CASSREREVNNEQFF. For the CDR3, the DNA is TGTGCCAGCAGCCGGGAGCGGGAGGTCAACAATGAGCAGTTCTTC.

The chain employs TRBV9 and TRBJ1-1; the match to TRBD1 covers 12 bases. The germline V gene encodes CDR1 SGDLS and CDR2 YYNGEE. The CDR3 length is 14 residues. After removal of 2 bases from V and 5 bases from J, the junction contained 1 base not matched to a gene. The CDR3 spells CASSVGQGATEAFF. The DNA for the CDR3 is TGTGCCAGCAGCGTGGGACAGGGGGCAACTGAAGCTTTCTTT.

V is TRBV15 and J is TRBJ2-4; D might be TRBD2 (5 bases). V shed 0 bases and J shed 8 bases, with 14 bases lying between them. The CDR3 consists of 15 residues. CDR1 and CDR2 from the germline V gene are LNHNV and YYDKDF (reference sequence). The CDR3 DNA follows: TGTGCCACCAGCAGAGACCCCGGAGAGGGAGACATTCAGTACTTC. It translates to CATSRDPGEGDIQYF.

The gene calls are TRBV13 and TRBJ2-2; D gene uncertain. The CDR3 runs 16 residues. CDR1 and CDR2 from the germline V gene are PRHDT and FYEKMQ (reference sequence). V was cut by 5 bases and J by 2 bases, with 15 bases left in between. The CDR3 region is CASSDNVPTNTGELFF. In nucleotides, the CDR3 is TGTGCCAGCAGCGACAACGTCCCTACCAACACCGGGGAGCTGTTTTTT.

This chain joins TRBV9 and TRBJ1-4; a possible D gene is TRBD1 (6 bases). The CDR3 consists of 14 residues. Germline V gene data show CDR1 as SGDLS and CDR2 as YYNGEE. The V and J ends lost 0 bases and 9 bases respectively, with 12 bases between them. CDR3 nucleotides: TGTGCCAGCAGCGTAGAGGGGGGGAGGCAAAAACTGTTTTTT. This encodes CASSVEGGRQKLFF.

The rearrangement uses TRBV27 and TRBJ2-7, with TRBD2 matching over 10 bases. V was clipped by 6 bases and J by 3 bases; unmatched bases: 8. CDR3 length equals 15 residues. Germline CDR1 and CDR2: MNHEY and SMNVEV (reference sequence). Written as DNA, the CDR3 is TGTGCCAGCAGCCGGACTAGCGGTCTTATCTACGAGCAGTACTTC. This translates into CASSRTSGLIYEQYF.

This chain links TRBV7-2 with TRBJ1-3; the match to TRBD1 covers 7 bases. In germline, CDR1 is SGHTA, CDR2 FQGNSA. J lost 0 bases, V lost 5 bases, and 10 bases had no gene match. This CDR3 has 17 amino acids. CDR3 in DNA: TGTGCCAGCAGCCGGCGGGACAGACGACCCTCTGGAAACACCATATATTTT. Translation: CASSRRDRRPSGNTIYF.

V gene TRBV7-9 combines with J gene TRBJ2-1, with D hard to call. V lost 1 base and J lost 8, with 21 bases in between. Looked up from germline, CDR1 is SEHNR and CDR2 is FQNEAQ (reference sequence). The CDR3 consists of 17 residues. The CDR3 here is CASSLEISLALEDEQFF. The CDR3 bases are TGTGCCAGCAGCTTAGAGATAAGTCTGGCCCTCGAGGATGAGCAGTTCTTC.

The rearrangement uses TRBV5-1 and TRBJ2-5, with D perhaps matching TRBD2 (5 bases). Germline V CDR1 and CDR2: SGHRS, YFSETQ. This CDR3 is 13 amino acids long. V lost 6 bases and J lost 4, with 13 bases in between. CDR3 sequence (DNA): TGCGCCAGCACCGAGGGCTGGGTAGAGACCCAGTACTTC. It yields the protein CASTEGWVETQYF. Full variable domain (outside the CDR3, taken from reference TRBV5-1 and TRBJ2-5): KAGVTQTPRYLIKTRGQQVTLSCSPISGHRSVSWYQQTPGQGLQFLFEYFSETQRNKGNFPGRFSGRQFSNSRSEMNVSTLELGDSALYLCASTEGWVETQYFGPGTRLLVL.

The chain employs TRBV7-6 and TRBJ1-2; TRBD1 matches at 8 bases. The germline CDR1 and CDR2 sequences are SGHVS and FNYEAQ. The length of the CDR3 is 13 residues. V trimming: 3 bases; J trimming: 8 bases; junction bases outside the gene matches: 5. The CDR3 loop reads CASSLIQGDGYTF. The CDR3 DNA reads as TGTGCCAGCAGCTTGATACAGGGGGACGGCTACACCTTC.

This rearrangement joins TRBV11-2 to TRBJ2-3, with D possibly TRBD1 on 6 matching bases. V lost 1 base to trimming and J lost 6 bases, with 14 bases between them. Germline V gene sequence: CDR1 SGHAT, CDR2 FQNNGV. The CDR3 loop spans 15 amino acids. The CDR3 DNA reads TGTGCCAGCAGCTTAGCACACAGGGAAGGGGATACGCAGTATTTT. This codes for CASSLAHREGDTQYF.

This clone was recorded only once. For the CDR3, the DNA is TGCGCCAGCAGCCAACCCGGGGGTTACGAGCAGTACTTC. It translates to CASSQPGGYEQYF. This chain connects TRBV4-1 to TRBJ2-7; D might be TRBD2 (6 bases). Trimming pared 2 bases from V and 4 bases from J, leaving 9 bases between. The CDR3 has 13 amino acids. Looked up from germline, CDR1 is MGHRA and CDR2 is YSYEKL.

The V call is TRBV10-3, the J call TRBJ1-4; no firm D call. The CDR3 has 12 residues. Germline V CDR1 and CDR2: ENHRY, SYGVKD. The V gene lost 5 bases and the J gene lost 8 bases, with 9 bases spanning the gap. CDR3 in DNA: TGTGCCATCAGTTCAAGAGGGGAAAAACTGTTTTTT. This gives the protein CAISSRGEKLFF.

The CDR3 sequence is CATYPGTSGLYEQYF. CDR3 DNA sequence: TGTGCCACCTACCCCGGGACTAGCGGGCTCTACGAGCAGTACTTC. V and J are TRBV10-3 and TRBJ2-7; TRBD2 matches at 12 bases. CDR1 and CDR2 from the germline V gene are ENHRY and SYGVKD. The CDR3 loop spans 15 amino acids. The junction had 10 bases not matched to a gene; V was cut back by 10 bases and J by 3 bases.

The chain has TRBV28 and TRBJ2-7, with 8 bases aligning to TRBD2. The CDR3 has 15 amino acids. The germline V gene has CDR1 MDHEN and CDR2 SYDVKM. The J segment lost 4 bases and the V segment lost 5 bases, leaving 10 bases of the junction unmatched. This chain's CDR3 is CASSPFRAGGYEQYF. CDR3 coding DNA: TGTGCCAGCAGTCCTTTTAGGGCGGGGGGATACGAGCAGTACTTC.